Below are 27 T cell receptor beta chains sequenced from a single sample in a study of CD8 T cells in Susac syndrome. RNA was extracted with the RNeasy kit, and a quantity of about 0.45 to 1 ug was reverse transcribed using random hexamers. TCRdb passed the immunoSEQ multiplex PCR reads through MiXCR, listing each CDR3 protein once. The sample lists approximately 190,000 distinct CDR3 sequences; over 85% were seen once. Sequenced: CD4+ T cells from PBMCs. These receptor sequences come from a human donor in good health.

This clonotype is a singleton in its sample. The V call is TRBV7-2, the J call TRBJ2-5; tentative D call: TRBD2 (6 bases). The CDR3 runs 15 residues. V lost 5 bases and J lost 5, with 18 bases in between. Germline V gene sequence: CDR1 SGHTA, CDR2 FQGNSA. CDR3 coding DNA: TGTGCCAGCAGCCCGGGGGAGCGGGCAAGGGAGACCCAGTACTTC. It specifies CASSPGERARETQYF.

V gene TRBV6-1 combines with J gene TRBJ2-6, with a possible D match to TRBD2 (6 bases). Per the germline V gene, CDR1 is MNHNS and CDR2 is SASEGT. V lost 11 bases and J 0 bases, leaving 20 bases between the germline ends. The CDR3 totals 17 residues. In DNA form, the CDR3 reads TGTGCCTCATCTCGACGGGGAGGAAGCTCTGGGGCCAACGTCCTGACTTTC. Translating it yields CASSRRGGSSGANVLTF.

This sequence joins TRBV12-3 or TRBV12-4 and TRBJ2-2; the D is unclear. The ends were cut back, 4 bases at V and 3 bases at J, with 15 bases in the middle. The length of the CDR3 is 16 residues. Here the CDR3 reads CASSSPLGRYTGELFF. CDR3 bases: TGTGCCAGCAGTTCACCCTTAGGTAGATACACCGGGGAGCTGTTTTTT.

On this clonotype itself: Sequence at one end of the junction differs from germline and may be a read error. The chain joins TRBV28 to TRBJ2-2, with D tentatively TRBD2 (5 bases). The V gene's germline CDR1 is MDHEN and CDR2 SYDVKM. CDR3 length equals 14 residues. Written as DNA, the CDR3 is TGCGCCAGCAGTGGACGACTTGCGGGCGGGGAGCTGTTTTTT. Translating it yields CASSGRLAGGELFF. Full variable domain (remainder filled in from reference TRBV28 and TRBJ2-2): DVKVTQSSRYLVKRTGEKVFLECVQDMDHENMFWYRQDPGLGLRLIYFSYDVKMKEKGDIPEGYSVSREKKERFSLILESASTNQTSMYLCASSGRLAGGELFFGEGSRLTVL.

The rearrangement joins TRBV3-1 to TRBJ2-7, with TRBD1 as a possible D gene (5 bases). V lost 1 base and J lost 3, with 13 bases in between. The CDR3 covers 15 residues. Germline V gene data show CDR1 as LGHDT and CDR2 as YNNKEL (reference sequence). In nucleotides, the CDR3 is TGTGCCAGCAGCCAAGGGACATCAGGAAGCTACGAGCAGTACTTC. Amino acids: CASSQGTSGSYEQYF.

The gene calls are TRBV5-6 and TRBJ1-2, with D possibly matching TRBD1 (6 bases). The CDR3 loop spans 14 amino acids. CDR1 SGHDT and CDR2 YYEEEE come from the germline V gene. V shed 5 bases and J shed 2 bases, with 13 bases lying between them. The CDR3 coding sequence is TGTGCCAGCAGGAGGGGGACGGTAAACTATGGCTACACCTTC. As protein: CASRRGTVNYGYTF.

V and J are TRBV5-6 and TRBJ1-2; D is undetermined. The V end was cut by 0 bases, the J end by 6 bases, with 9 bases between. The CDR3 consists of 13 residues. Germline loops: CDR1 SGHDT, CDR2 YYEEEE. The CDR3 region is CASSLAPNDGYTF. Here the CDR3 DNA reads TGTGCCAGCAGCTTGGCCCCAAACGATGGCTACACCTTC.

V and J are TRBV24-1 and TRBJ1-2; TRBD1 is a possible D gene (5 bases). There are 14 residues in the CDR3. CDR1 is KGHDR and CDR2 is SFDVKD in the germline V gene. Trimming pared 5 bases from V and 4 bases from J, leaving 13 bases between. CDR3 amino acids: CATSGPGGSYGYTF. Written as DNA, the CDR3 is TGTGCCACCAGTGGACCTGGGGGATCCTATGGCTACACCTTC.

The V and J genes are TRBV19 and TRBJ2-3; perhaps TRBD2 as D (5 bases). The CDR3 covers 14 residues. Germline V gives CDR1 LNHDA, CDR2 SQIVND (reference sequence). V lost 3 bases to trimming and J lost 0 bases, with 7 bases between them. DNA of the CDR3: TGTGCCAGTAGTATGCAGCGGAGCACAGATACGCAGTATTTT. Residues: CASSMQRSTDTQYF.

The chain has TRBV12-3 or TRBV12-4 and TRBJ1-5, with D tentatively TRBD1 (6 bases). The CDR3 is 18 amino acids. V lost 1 base, J lost 5 bases, and 21 bases lay in between. This chain's CDR3 is CASSLELSGTWMDQPQHF. DNA for the CDR3: TGTGCCAGCAGTTTAGAATTGTCGGGGACATGGATGGATCAGCCCCAGCATTTT.

This clonotype showed up just a few times. The chain recombines TRBV11-1 with TRBJ2-1; TRBD1 aligns across 7 bases. V lost 5 bases and J lost 4; bases outside the gene matches: 8. The CDR3 runs to 15 residues. Germline-derived CDR1 and CDR2 are SGHAT and FQDESV (reference sequence). The DNA for the CDR3 is TGTGCCAGCAGCCCATCCTGGGGACAGTACAATGAGCAGTTCTTC. Translation gives CASSPSWGQYNEQFF.

V gene TRBV19 combines with J gene TRBJ1-1; D uncertain. CDR1 is LNHDA, CDR2 SQIVND, per germline (reference sequence). V was cut by 7 bases and J by 0 bases, with 6 bases left in between. The CDR3 runs to 12 residues. CDR3 bases: TGTGCCAGTACAGATCTGAACACTGAAGCTTTCTTT. As protein: CASTDLNTEAFF.

The V and J genes are TRBV3-1 and TRBJ2-1; 14 bases fit TRBD2. Germline loops: CDR1 LGHDT, CDR2 YNNKEL (reference sequence). Trimming at V came to 4 bases and at J to 9 bases, leaving 8 bases not matched to a gene. The CDR3 has 16 residues. The CDR3 nucleotides read TGTGCCAGCAGCCCCCAAAGACTAGCGGGGGGGCGTGAGCAGTTCTTC. Amino acids: CASSPQRLAGGREQFF.

This chain connects TRBV14 to TRBJ1-2; D remains unclear. The CDR3 consists of 13 residues. Per the germline V gene, CDR1 is SGHDN and CDR2 is FVKESK. The V end was cut by 2 bases, the J end by 4 bases, with 8 bases between. The CDR3, as DNA: TGTGCCAGCAGCCAATTGGACGGCTATGGCTACACCTTC. Translating gives CASSQLDGYGYTF.

J is TRBJ2-1 and V is TRBV30, with 13 bases lining up with TRBD2. V was clipped by 3 bases and J by 10 bases; unmatched bases: 6. Germline-derived CDR1 and CDR2 are GTSNPN and SVGIG (reference sequence). This CDR3 has 14 residues. The CDR3, as DNA: TGTGCCTGGAGGGGGGGGACTAGCGGGGCCGAGCAGTTCTTC. Its protein is CAWRGGTSGAEQFF.

A note on this clonotype: One junction end disagrees with the germline gene, perhaps due to a read error. The CDR3 DNA sequence: TGCGCCAACAGCTTGGCGGGCAGGGGTATAGGCTCTGGGGCCAACGTCCTGACTTTC. Encoded protein: CANSLAGRGIGSGANVLTF. The chain joins TRBV5-1 to TRBJ2-6; D is possibly TRBD1 (6 bases). Per germline, CDR1 SGHRS and CDR2 YFSETQ. This CDR3 comprises 19 residues.

CDR3 DNA: TGTGCCAGCAGTTTAACTAGCGGGGGGTATACCCACAATGAGCAGTTCTTC. Residues: CASSLTSGGYTHNEQFF. This chain uses TRBV27 with TRBJ2-1, with TRBD2 matching 12 bases. The germline CDR1 and CDR2 sequences are MNHEY and SMNVEV (reference sequence). The CDR3 sequence is 17 residues long. Unmatched junction bases numbered 7, after V lost 2 bases and J lost 5 bases.

The chain links TRBV18 to TRBJ2-3; D gene unclear. The CDR3 contains 15 residues. Trimming stripped 3 bases from V and 0 bases from J, with 10 bases between. The germline V gene has CDR1 KGHSH and CDR2 LQKENI. The DNA of the CDR3 is TGTGCCAGCTCACCCCTGGGCGGTAGCACAGATACGCAGTATTTT. It encodes CASSPLGGSTDTQYF.

The genes are TRBV11-2 and TRBJ2-1; D call uncertain. Trimming removed 3 bases at V and 9 bases at J, with 9 bases between. Germline V gene lookup returns CDR1 SGHAT and CDR2 FQNNGV. The CDR3 spans 12 residues. This chain's CDR3 is CASSLDLGEQFF. CDR3 nucleotide sequence: TGTGCCAGCAGCTTGGACCTTGGTGAGCAGTTCTTC. Full variable domain (outside the CDR3, taken from reference TRBV11-2 and TRBJ2-1): EAGVAQSPRYKIIEKRQSVAFWCNPISGHATLYWYQQILGQGPKLLIQFQNNGVVDDSQLPKDRFSAERLKGVDSTLKIQPAKLEDSAVYLCASSLDLGEQFFGPGTRLTVL.

J is TRBJ1-4 and V is TRBV14; D uncertain. Germline V CDR1 and CDR2: SGHDN, FVKESK. V dropped 0 bases and J dropped 8 bases, with 13 bases sitting between them. The CDR3 loop spans 15 amino acids. The CDR3 DNA is TGTGCCAGCAGCCAAGATCGGGGATCAAACGAAAAACTGTTTTTT. Its protein is CASSQDRGSNEKLFF.

The chain couples TRBV19 to TRBJ2-5; D may be TRBD1 or TRBD2 (5 bases each). V lost 3 bases to trimming and J lost 5 bases, with 10 bases between them. CDR1 is LNHDA and CDR2 is SQIVND in the germline V gene (reference sequence). The CDR3 runs 13 residues. The CDR3 loop reads CASSMGDVETQYF. CDR3 DNA sequence: TGTGCCAGTAGTATGGGGGACGTCGAGACCCAGTACTTC.

The V and J genes are TRBV6-2 or TRBV6-3 and TRBJ1-1; 7 bases are shared with TRBD1. The V gene's germline CDR1 is MNHEY and CDR2 SVGEGT. The CDR3 totals 14 residues. Trimming removed 7 bases from V and 5 bases from J; junction bases left unmatched: 10. CDR3 sequence reads: CASKSYRGQTEAFF. For the CDR3, the DNA is TGTGCCAGCAAATCCTACAGGGGACAGACTGAAGCTTTCTTT.

The chain joins TRBV7-9 to TRBJ2-6, with D tentatively TRBD2 (5 bases). There are 17 residues in the CDR3. Trimming removed 1 base from V and 0 bases from J, with 10 bases in between. Germline CDR1 and CDR2: SEHNR and FQNEAQ (reference sequence). The CDR3 spells CASSLDGLRSGANVLTF. The CDR3 DNA follows: TGTGCCAGCAGCTTAGACGGACTCCGCTCTGGGGCCAACGTCCTGACTTTC.

J is TRBJ1-6 and V is TRBV7-2, with D unclear. The germline CDR1 and CDR2 sequences are SGHTA and FQGNSA. The CDR3 sequence is 14 residues long. V lost 5 bases to trimming and J lost 8 bases, with 13 bases between them. CDR3 bases: TGTGCCAGCAGCACGCGGACGGCGTATTCACCCCTCCACTTT. Translated: CASSTRTAYSPLHF.

The CDR3 spells CASSETGRTDTQYF. CDR3 sequence (DNA): TGTGCCAGCAGTGAGACAGGGCGGACAGATACGCAGTATTTT. The V and J genes are TRBV25-1 and TRBJ2-3; 7 bases are a match to TRBD1. V shed 3 bases, J shed 3 bases, and the junction held 3 bases outside the gene matches. The length of the CDR3 is 14 residues. Germline V gene data show CDR1 as MGHDK and CDR2 as SYGVNS.

The chain couples TRBV6-5 to TRBJ1-2; D is unclear. The germline V gene encodes CDR1 MNHEY and CDR2 SVGAGI. The CDR3 contains 13 residues. The germline V and J ends were trimmed by 7 bases and 3 bases, with 12 bases remaining between them. CDR3 in amino acids: CASKGIGYYGYTF. In DNA form, the CDR3 reads TGTGCCAGCAAGGGCATAGGGTACTATGGCTACACCTTC.

This clonotype showed up just once. This sequence joins TRBV7-9 and TRBJ2-1, with D perhaps TRBD2 (6 bases). V lost 4 bases and J lost 9, with 10 bases in between. Germline assignment: CDR1 SEHNR and CDR2 FQNEAQ (reference sequence). The length of the CDR3 is 12 residues. In DNA, the CDR3 is TGTGCCAGCAGCTCCGCCGGGGGTGAGCAGTTCTTC. It codes for CASSSAGGEQFF.